A selection of T cell receptor beta chains follows, all from one sample in a study of cytomegalovirus exposure and HLA in healthy donors. Generated by immunoSEQ multiplex PCR, the TCRdb table keeps only in-frame clones and is missing some. The sample lists 150,000 to 200,000 clones; about 73% were seen once. The source material was PBMCs. These receptors originate from a woman in her thirties or forties in good health and CMV-seronegative. The CDR3 runs from the conserved cysteine through the conserved F or W. D genes are given only for firm matches. Clone size is given for some rows only: seen once, a few or many times, or a class if the clone is expanded.

clone size: -
J gene: TRBJ2-7
V gene: TRBV2
D gene: TRBD1
CDR3 protein: CASRTDRDSEQYF
CDR3 DNA: TGTGCCAGCAGGACGGACAGGGACTCCGAGCAGTACTTC

clone size: -
J gene: TRBJ1-1
V gene: TRBV18
D gene: -
CDR3 protein: CASSPDLIENTEAFF
CDR3 DNA: TGTGCCAGCTCACCAGATCTGATAGAGAACACTGAAGCTTTCTTT

clone size: -
J gene: TRBJ1-1
V gene: TRBV10-1
D gene: TRBD1
CDR3 protein: CASSFNRGTAPFF
CDR3 DNA: TGCGCCAGCAGTTTTAACAGGGGAACGGCGCCTTTCTTT

clone size: -
J gene: TRBJ2-1
V gene: TRBV5-6
D gene: TRBD1
CDR3 protein: CASSFDRGNEQFF
CDR3 DNA: TGTGCCAGCAGCTTCGACAGGGGGAATGAGCAGTTCTTC

clone size: -
J gene: TRBJ1-6
V gene: TRBV2
D gene: -
CDR3 protein: CASSEQGRDSPLHF
CDR3 DNA: TGTGCCAGCAGTGAACAGGGTCGAGATTCACCCCTCCACTTT

clone size: -
J gene: TRBJ1-4
V gene: TRBV7-9
D gene: -
CDR3 protein: CASSLQTNEKLFF
CDR3 DNA: TGTGCCAGCAGCTTACAGACTAATGAAAAACTGTTTTTT

clone size: -
J gene: TRBJ2-7
V gene: TRBV6-6
D gene: -
CDR3 protein: CASSYRSGRSSYEQYF
CDR3 DNA: TGTGCCAGCAGTTACCGAAGCGGAAGGAGCTCCTACGAGCAGTACTTC

clone size: once
J gene: TRBJ1-6
V gene: TRBV19
D gene: TRBD1
CDR3 protein: CASSPWTGSNSPLHF
CDR3 DNA: TGTGCCAGTAGTCCCTGGACAGGGTCTAATTCACCCCTCCACTTT

clone size: -
J gene: TRBJ1-3
V gene: TRBV5-4
D gene: -
CDR3 protein: CASGPGSNSGNTIYF
CDR3 DNA: TGTGCCAGCGGACCGGGGTCAAACTCTGGAAACACCATATATTTT

clone size: -
J gene: TRBJ2-1
V gene: TRBV27
D gene: -
CDR3 protein: CASSLTADYNEQFF
CDR3 DNA: TGTGCCAGCAGTTTGACTGCGGATTACAATGAGCAGTTCTTC

clone size: -
J gene: TRBJ2-7
V gene: TRBV4-1
D gene: -
CDR3 protein: CASSQDPQNSYEQYF
CDR3 DNA: TGCGCCAGCAGCCAAGATCCCCAGAATTCCTACGAGCAGTACTTC

clone size: -
J gene: TRBJ2-7
V gene: TRBV7-8
D gene: -
CDR3 protein: CASSLQGLEQYF
CDR3 DNA: TGTGCCAGCAGCTTACAGGGGCTCGAGCAGTACTTC

clone size: -
J gene: TRBJ2-2
V gene: TRBV2
D gene: TRBD2
CDR3 protein: CASSVSGGGTGELFF
CDR3 DNA: TGTGCCAGCAGTGTCAGCGGGGGGGGAACCGGGGAGCTGTTTTTT

clone size: once
J gene: TRBJ1-1
V gene: TRBV2
D gene: TRBD1
CDR3 protein: CASSDGQGDTEAFF
CDR3 DNA: TGTGCCAGCAGTGATGGACAGGGGGACACTGAAGCTTTCTTT

clone size: -
J gene: TRBJ2-7
V gene: TRBV6-5
D gene: -
CDR3 protein: CASSYNEQYF
CDR3 DNA: TGTGCCAGCAGTTATAACGAGCAGTACTTC

clone size: -
J gene: TRBJ2-5
V gene: TRBV11-1
D gene: TRBD1
CDR3 protein: CASSLDRGLETQYF
CDR3 DNA: TGTGCCAGCAGCTTAGACAGGGGGCTGGAGACCCAGTACTTC

clone size: once
J gene: TRBJ2-7
V gene: TRBV5-1
D gene: -
CDR3 protein: CASTPGGDYEQYF
CDR3 DNA: TGCGCCAGCACCCCCGGGGGAGACTACGAGCAGTACTTC

clone size: -
J gene: TRBJ1-1
V gene: TRBV18
D gene: -
CDR3 protein: CASSPQSTLGAEAFF
CDR3 DNA: TGTGCCAGCTCACCACAAAGCACCCTAGGCGCTGAAGCTTTCTTT

clone size: -
J gene: TRBJ2-3
V gene: TRBV7-2
D gene: TRBD2
CDR3 protein: CASSPGTSSSTDTQYF
CDR3 DNA: TGTGCCAGCAGCCCGGGGACTAGCTCTAGCACAGATACGCAGTATTTT

clone size: -
J gene: TRBJ1-1
V gene: TRBV7-8
D gene: -
CDR3 protein: CASSSSGTSEAFF
CDR3 DNA: TGTGCCAGCAGCTCATCCGGGACATCCGAAGCTTTCTTT

clone size: -
J gene: TRBJ1-1
V gene: TRBV2
D gene: TRBD1
CDR3 protein: CASSPDRVGTEAFF
CDR3 DNA: TGTGCCAGCAGCCCTGACAGGGTGGGCACTGAAGCTTTCTTT

clone size: -
J gene: TRBJ2-3
V gene: TRBV7-9
D gene: TRBD2
CDR3 protein: CASSSSGGADTQYF
CDR3 DNA: TGTGCCAGCAGCTCCTCCGGGGGGGCTGATACGCAGTATTTT

clone size: -
J gene: TRBJ2-1
V gene: TRBV20-1
D gene: -
CDR3 protein: CSAPSHNEQFF
CDR3 DNA: TGCAGTGCCCCATCCCACAATGAGCAGTTCTTC

clone size: few
J gene: TRBJ1-5
V gene: TRBV10-2
D gene: -
CDR3 protein: CASSGTALGGLSQPQHF
CDR3 DNA: TGCGCCAGCAGTGGGACCGCGTTGGGAGGGCTAAGTCAGCCCCAGCATTTT

clone size: -
J gene: TRBJ1-6
V gene: TRBV5-6
D gene: TRBD1
CDR3 protein: CASSEDRDFSPLHF
CDR3 DNA: TGTGCCAGCAGCGAGGACAGGGATTTTTCACCCCTCCACTTT

clone size: once
J gene: TRBJ1-3
V gene: TRBV7-9
D gene: -
CDR3 protein: CASSLGIGQYSGNTIYF
CDR3 DNA: TGTGCCAGCAGCTTAGGAATCGGACAGTACTCTGGAAACACCATATATTTT

clone size: once
J gene: TRBJ2-7
V gene: TRBV7-2
D gene: -
CDR3 protein: CASSRPGHIYEQYF
CDR3 DNA: TGTGCCAGCAGCCGCCCGGGACATATTTACGAGCAGTACTTC

clone size: few
J gene: TRBJ2-3
V gene: TRBV4-2
D gene: TRBD2
CDR3 protein: CASSQAAGEQTDTQYF
CDR3 DNA: TGTGCCAGCAGCCAAGCGGCGGGGGAACAGACAGATACGCAGTATTTT

clone size: -
J gene: TRBJ2-7
V gene: TRBV5-4
D gene: TRBD2
CDR3 protein: CASSLARGGRGQYF
CDR3 DNA: TGTGCCAGCAGCTTGGCTCGCGGGGGGCGCGGGCAGTACTTC

clone size: -
J gene: TRBJ2-2
V gene: TRBV15
D gene: -
CDR3 protein: CATSRDTIRGGATGELFF
CDR3 DNA: TGTGCCACCAGCAGAGATACCATTAGGGGGGGAGCCACCGGGGAGCTGTTTTTT

clone size: -
J gene: TRBJ1-2
V gene: TRBV28
D gene: -
CDR3 protein: CASSSRREGYTF
CDR3 DNA: TGTGCCAGCAGTAGTAGGCGGGAGGGCTACACCTTC

clone size: once
J gene: TRBJ2-1
V gene: TRBV2
D gene: -
CDR3 protein: CASSERETSNEQFF
CDR3 DNA: TGTGCCAGCAGTGAGCGAGAGACTTCTAATGAGCAGTTCTTC

clone size: -
J gene: TRBJ2-7
V gene: TRBV7-8
D gene: TRBD1
CDR3 protein: CASLGDRFYEQYF
CDR3 DNA: TGTGCCAGCTTGGGGGACAGATTTTACGAGCAGTACTTC

clone size: -
J gene: TRBJ2-3
V gene: TRBV12-5
D gene: -
CDR3 protein: CASGLAVGATDTQYF
CDR3 DNA: TGTGCTAGTGGTTTGGCGGTGGGGGCCACAGATACGCAGTATTTT

clone size: -
J gene: TRBJ2-7
V gene: TRBV5-4
D gene: TRBD2
CDR3 protein: CASSLRSSGGGYEQYF
CDR3 DNA: TGTGCCAGCAGCTTGCGGTCTAGCGGGGGTGGCTACGAGCAGTACTTC

clone size: -
J gene: TRBJ1-5
V gene: TRBV18
D gene: TRBD1
CDR3 protein: CASSRLDRGQPQHF
CDR3 DNA: TGTGCCAGCTCACGACTGGACAGGGGTCAGCCCCAGCATTTT

clone size: few
J gene: TRBJ2-7
V gene: TRBV7-2
D gene: -
CDR3 protein: CASSLAHHGSYEQYF
CDR3 DNA: TGTGCCAGCAGCTTAGCGCATCACGGCTCCTACGAGCAGTACTTC

clone size: -
J gene: TRBJ1-2
V gene: TRBV6-5
D gene: -
CDR3 protein: CASLKAGWRSYTF
CDR3 DNA: TGTGCCAGCTTAAAGGCGGGGTGGAGGAGCTACACCTTC

clone size: -
J gene: TRBJ2-2
V gene: TRBV29-1
D gene: TRBD1
CDR3 protein: CSVNTGGAQGGELFF
CDR3 DNA: TGCAGCGTAAATACAGGGGGCGCTCAGGGCGGGGAGCTGTTTTTT

clone size: -
J gene: TRBJ2-7
V gene: TRBV5-4
D gene: TRBD1
CDR3 protein: CASSLTGTVYEQYF
CDR3 DNA: TGTGCCAGCAGCTTGACCGGGACAGTCTACGAGCAGTACTTC

clone size: few
J gene: TRBJ1-2
V gene: TRBV2
D gene: TRBD1
CDR3 protein: CASSEGTVYGYTF
CDR3 DNA: TGTGCCAGCAGCGAGGGGACAGTCTATGGCTACACCTTC

clone size: -
J gene: TRBJ1-3
V gene: TRBV6-6
D gene: -
CDR3 protein: CASSKQAPGNTIYF
CDR3 DNA: TGTGCCAGCAGCAAACAGGCCCCTGGAAACACCATATATTTT

clone size: few
J gene: TRBJ2-7
V gene: TRBV27
D gene: TRBD1
CDR3 protein: CASSRTGQGLEQYF
CDR3 DNA: TGTGCCAGCAGCCGGACCGGACAGGGCCTGGAGCAGTACTTC